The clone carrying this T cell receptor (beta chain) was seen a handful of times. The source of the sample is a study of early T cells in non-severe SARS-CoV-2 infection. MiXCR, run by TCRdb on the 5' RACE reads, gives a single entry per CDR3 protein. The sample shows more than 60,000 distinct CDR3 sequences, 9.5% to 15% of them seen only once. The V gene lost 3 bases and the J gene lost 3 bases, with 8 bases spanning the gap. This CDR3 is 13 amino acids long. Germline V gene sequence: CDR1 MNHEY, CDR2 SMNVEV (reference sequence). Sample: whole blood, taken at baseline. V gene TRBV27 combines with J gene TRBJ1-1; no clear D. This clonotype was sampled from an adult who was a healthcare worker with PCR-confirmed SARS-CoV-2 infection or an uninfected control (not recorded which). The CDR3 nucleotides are TGTGCCAGCAGTTTTCGCAGCTACACTGAAGCTTTCTTT. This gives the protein CASSFRSYTEAFF.